This TCR beta chain is from a study of CD8 T cells in Susac syndrome. The authors reverse transcribed roughly 0.5 to 1 ug RNA with random hexamers. TCRdb reprocessed the immunoSEQ multiplex PCR reads via MiXCR and lists one record per CDR3 protein. Of around 200,000 distinct CDR3 sequences in the sample, roughly 92% are singletons; the top ten hold approximately 0.13%. Trimming removed 4 bases from V and 5 bases from J, with 9 bases in between. The CDR3 extends over 13 amino acids. Germline-derived CDR1 and CDR2 are MNHEY and SMNVEV (reference sequence). The sequence was collected from a human donor with multiple sclerosis. Specimen: CD8+ T cells from PBMCs. The genes are TRBV27 and TRBJ1-5; weak D call: TRBD1 (6 bases). The CDR3 sequence is CASSSRGDQPQHF. CDR3 nucleotides: TGTGCCAGCAGTTCGAGGGGGGATCAGCCCCAGCATTTT.